This T cell receptor (beta chain) appears in the sequencing data of a study of PD-1 blockade in classical Hodgkin lymphoma (dated by TCRdb to the early 2020s). Background for the entire study: Nivolumab dosing was 3 mg/kg intravenously every 2 weeks, continuing until either disease progression or unacceptable toxicity. The study used CyTOF and TCR beta sequencing to define a peripheral blood immune signature of response to PD-1 blockade in classical Hodgkin lymphoma.

Points the paper makes about the study in general: Trial patients achieving complete response had baseline diversity similar to newly diagnosed patients, whereas partial responders and progressors had significantly lower diversity. Diversity was lower in patients who began nivolumab less than 1 year after ASCT, so these patients were left out of later analyses to avoid confounding by immune reconstitution. The study was restricted to a single clinical trial cohort, and the causes of repertoire differences, possibly disease activity or prior therapy, were left undefined. By C4D1, a significant rise was seen in CD4+ TCR diversity but not in CD8+ TCR diversity (p=0.0027 vs p=0.16), and the rise was most apparent among complete responders (p=0.02). Baseline TCR diversity was reported to be lower in newly diagnosed patients than in healthy donors and to be lower still in relapsed/refractory patients.

The time point label here, explained by the study, means: cycle 1 day 1 (C1D1), immediately before nivolumab initiation. Relapse after autologous stem cell transplantation had occurred in all trial patients, and cohorts A, B and C were distinguished by prior brentuximab vedotin exposure. The trial cohort was composed of 56 patients with relapsed/refractory classical Hodgkin lymphoma, for whom complete response, partial response or progressive disease was recorded as best overall response. Single-agent nivolumab was administered to trial patients in the multi-cohort phase II CheckMate 205 trial. An independent review committee assessed best overall response by applying the 2007 International Working Group response criteria. PBMCs from the trial were collected at three points: immediately before nivolumab initiation (C1D1), and during therapy at cycle 2 day 1 and cycle 4 day 1. After peripheral blood was drawn into 8 mL Vacutainer Cell Preparation Tubes, PBMCs were isolated by centrifugation and then cryopreserved.

Via the germline V gene (reference sequence), CDR1 is LNHNV and CDR2 YYDKDF. Germline trimming: 0 bases from V, 6 bases from J; junction bases outside gene matches: 9. The cysteine opens and the phenylalanine closes a CDR3 of 16 amino acids. Kept here is only the CDR3 DNA, which spans 48 bases and is read in frame from base 1. The Qiagen DNeasy kit was used to extract genomic DNA from unsorted PBMCs and from the negatively selected CD4+ and CD8+ fractions. TCR beta CDR3 regions were subjected to amplification by immunoSEQ multiplex PCR with primers that anneal to V and J segments. A synthetic immune receptor repertoire was used to minimize amplification bias, and remaining bias was computationally removed after sequencing. From the authors' description of their analysis: Custom Python scripts were used to quantify repertoire diversity as the Shannon entropy index. The unsorted, CD4+ and CD8+ repertoires were each analyzed separately, with the exception of combined analyses, where CD4+ and CD8+ sequences were merged in silico. Clonal expansion was defined as at least a 2-fold frequency increase after treatment relative to C1D1, with a pseudocount of 0.5 for undetected baseline clones. Singleton clones were defined as clones with 0 or 1 copy at C1D1, and non-singleton clones were defined as clones with 2 or more copies. Clones expanded in unsorted samples were assigned a CD4+, CD8+ or unknown annotation through matching of protein sequences in sorted samples from the same patient. Wilcoxon tests on paired samples were used to test changes in diversity from C1D1 to C4D1. TCRdb's version of the immuneACCESS table is confined to in-frame rearrangements and falls short of the full clone set. An unresolved V gene accounts for under half of the shortfall where checked; the remainder is of unknown origin. Clone size and the V and J calls come from that table; the DNA yielded D and trimming. The sample contains fewer than 50,000 clones, around nine tenths of them found a single time. The ten largest clones add up to about a tenth of the sample.

To note about this clone: Its antigen is still unknown. Base qualities are not recorded, but no much larger clone differs from it by a single base.

This TCR was sampled from a human donor with classical Hodgkin lymphoma. The rearranged chain carries TRBV15 and TRBJ2-7; 9 bases in the middle match TRBD2. Material: peripheral blood mononuclear cells (PBMCs), obtained at baseline. In nucleotide form, the sequence is TGTGCCACCAGCAGAGATGTAGGGCTAGCGGGACGCGAGCAGTACTTC. Its translation reads: CATSRDVGLAGREQYF.